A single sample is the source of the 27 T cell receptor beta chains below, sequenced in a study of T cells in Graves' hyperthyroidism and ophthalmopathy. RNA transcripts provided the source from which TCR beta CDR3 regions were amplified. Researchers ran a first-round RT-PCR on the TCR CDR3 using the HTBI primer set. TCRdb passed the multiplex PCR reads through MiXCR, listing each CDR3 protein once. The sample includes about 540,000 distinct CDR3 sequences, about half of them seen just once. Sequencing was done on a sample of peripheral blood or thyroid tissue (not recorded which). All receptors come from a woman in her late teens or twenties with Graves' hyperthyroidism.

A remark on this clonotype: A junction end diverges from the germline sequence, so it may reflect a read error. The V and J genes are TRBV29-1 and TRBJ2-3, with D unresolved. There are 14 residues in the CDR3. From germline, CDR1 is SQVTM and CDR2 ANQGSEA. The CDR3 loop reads CASSLAAVTDTQYF. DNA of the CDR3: TGTGCCAGCAGCTTAGCCGCAGTCACAGATACGCAGTATTTT.

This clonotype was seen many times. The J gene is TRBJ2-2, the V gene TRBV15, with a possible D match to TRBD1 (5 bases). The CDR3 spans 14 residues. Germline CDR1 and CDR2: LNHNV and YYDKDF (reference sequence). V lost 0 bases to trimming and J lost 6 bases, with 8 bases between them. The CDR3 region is CATSRDRVAGELFF. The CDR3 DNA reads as TGTGCCACCAGCAGAGACAGGGTCGCCGGGGAGCTGTTTTTT.

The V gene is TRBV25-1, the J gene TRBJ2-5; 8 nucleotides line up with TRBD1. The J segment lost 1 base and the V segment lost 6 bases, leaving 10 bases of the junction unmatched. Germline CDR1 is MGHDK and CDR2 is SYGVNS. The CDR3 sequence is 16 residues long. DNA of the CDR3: TGTGCCAGCAGCTTAGACAGGGGAGGACTCCAAGAGACCCAGTACTTC. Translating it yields CASSLDRGGLQETQYF.

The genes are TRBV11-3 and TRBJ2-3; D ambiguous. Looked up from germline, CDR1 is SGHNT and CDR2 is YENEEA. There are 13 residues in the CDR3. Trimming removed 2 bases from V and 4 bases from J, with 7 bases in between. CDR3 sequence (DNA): TGTGCCAGCAGCTTATTGTTAGCAGATACGCAGTATTTT. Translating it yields CASSLLLADTQYF.

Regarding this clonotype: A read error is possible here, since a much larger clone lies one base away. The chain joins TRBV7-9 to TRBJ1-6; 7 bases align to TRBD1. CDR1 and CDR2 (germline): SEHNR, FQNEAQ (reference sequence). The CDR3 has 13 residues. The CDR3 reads CVSSFTGVSPLHF. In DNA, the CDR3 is TGTGTCAGCAGCTTCACAGGGGTTTCACCCCTCCACTTT.

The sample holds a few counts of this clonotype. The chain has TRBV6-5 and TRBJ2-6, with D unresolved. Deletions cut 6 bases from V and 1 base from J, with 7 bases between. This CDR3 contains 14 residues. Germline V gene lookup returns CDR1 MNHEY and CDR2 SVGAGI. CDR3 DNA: TGTGCCAGCAGCCACGAATCTGGGGCCAACGTCCTGACTTTC. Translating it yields CASSHESGANVLTF.

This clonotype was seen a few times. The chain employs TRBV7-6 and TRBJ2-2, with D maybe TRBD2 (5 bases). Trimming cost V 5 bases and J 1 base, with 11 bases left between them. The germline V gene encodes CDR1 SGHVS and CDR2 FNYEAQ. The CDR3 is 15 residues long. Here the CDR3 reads CASSRSRGNTGELFF. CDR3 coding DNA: TGTGCCAGCAGCAGGTCCCGGGGGAACACCGGGGAGCTGTTTTTT.

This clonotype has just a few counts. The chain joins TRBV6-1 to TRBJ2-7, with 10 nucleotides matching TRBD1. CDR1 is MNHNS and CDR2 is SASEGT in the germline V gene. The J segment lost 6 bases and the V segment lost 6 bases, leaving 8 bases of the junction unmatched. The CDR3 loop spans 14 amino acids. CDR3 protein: CASRGRRTGGEQYF. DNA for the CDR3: TGTGCCAGCAGGGGTAGGAGGACAGGGGGCGAGCAGTACTTC.

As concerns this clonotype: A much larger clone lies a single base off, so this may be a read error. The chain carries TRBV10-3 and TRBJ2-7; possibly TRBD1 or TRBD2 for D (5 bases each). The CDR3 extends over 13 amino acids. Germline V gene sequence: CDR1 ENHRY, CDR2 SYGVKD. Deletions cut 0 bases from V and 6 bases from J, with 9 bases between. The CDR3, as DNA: TGTGCCATCAGTGAGTCGGGGGTCGTCGAGCAGTACTTC. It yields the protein CAISESGVVEQYF.

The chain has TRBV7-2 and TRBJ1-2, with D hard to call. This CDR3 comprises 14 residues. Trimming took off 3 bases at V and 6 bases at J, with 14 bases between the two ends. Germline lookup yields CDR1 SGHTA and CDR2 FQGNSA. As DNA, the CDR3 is TGTGCCAGCAGCTTTGGGTCCGGTCTTCATGGCTACACCTTC. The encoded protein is CASSFGSGLHGYTF.

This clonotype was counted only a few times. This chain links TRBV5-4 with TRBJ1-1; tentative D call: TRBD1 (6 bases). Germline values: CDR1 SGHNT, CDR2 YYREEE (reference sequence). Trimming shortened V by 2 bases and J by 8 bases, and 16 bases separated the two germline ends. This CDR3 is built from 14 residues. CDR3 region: CASSFAGLDREAFF. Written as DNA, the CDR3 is TGTGCCAGCAGCTTTGCAGGGCTCGACAGGGAAGCTTTCTTT.

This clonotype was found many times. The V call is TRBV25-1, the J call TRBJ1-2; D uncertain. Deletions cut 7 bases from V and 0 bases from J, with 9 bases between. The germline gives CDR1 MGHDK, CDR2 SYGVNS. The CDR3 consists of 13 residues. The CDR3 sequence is CASIGVANYGYTF. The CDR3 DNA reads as TGTGCCAGCATCGGGGTGGCTAACTATGGCTACACCTTC.

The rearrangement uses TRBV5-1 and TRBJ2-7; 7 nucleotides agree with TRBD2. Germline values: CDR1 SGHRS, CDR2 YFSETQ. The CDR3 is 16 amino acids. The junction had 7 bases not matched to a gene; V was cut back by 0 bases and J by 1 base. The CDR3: CASSLAARTSSYEQYF. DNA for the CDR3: TGCGCCAGCAGCTTGGCCGCGAGGACTAGTTCCTACGAGCAGTACTTC.

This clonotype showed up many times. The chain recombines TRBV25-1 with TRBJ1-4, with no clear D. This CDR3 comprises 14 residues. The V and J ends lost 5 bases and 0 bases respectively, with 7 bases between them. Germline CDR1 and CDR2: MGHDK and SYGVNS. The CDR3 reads CASSIGTTNEKLFF. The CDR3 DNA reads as TGTGCCAGCAGTATAGGGACAACTAATGAAAAACTGTTTTTT. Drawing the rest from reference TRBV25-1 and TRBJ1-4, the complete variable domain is EADIYQTPRYLVIGTGKKITLECSQTMGHDKMYWYQQDPGMELHLIHYSYGVNSTEKGDLSSESTVSRIRTEHFPLTLESARPSHTSQYLCASSIGTTNEKLFFGSGTQLSVL.

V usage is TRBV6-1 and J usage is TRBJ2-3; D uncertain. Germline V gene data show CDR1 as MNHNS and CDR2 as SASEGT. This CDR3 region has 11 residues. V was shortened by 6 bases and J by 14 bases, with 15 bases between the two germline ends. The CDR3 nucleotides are TGTGCCAGCAGCCCCCCCGGGCCCCTGTATTTT. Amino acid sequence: CASSPPGPLYF.

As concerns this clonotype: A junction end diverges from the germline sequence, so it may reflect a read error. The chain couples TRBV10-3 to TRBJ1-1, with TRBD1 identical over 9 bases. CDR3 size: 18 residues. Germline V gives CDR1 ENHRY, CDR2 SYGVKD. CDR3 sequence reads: CASSYSFAQGARGTEAFF. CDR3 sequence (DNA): TGTGCCAGCAGTTACTCTTTCGCACAGGGGGCAAGAGGGACTGAAGCTTTCTTT.

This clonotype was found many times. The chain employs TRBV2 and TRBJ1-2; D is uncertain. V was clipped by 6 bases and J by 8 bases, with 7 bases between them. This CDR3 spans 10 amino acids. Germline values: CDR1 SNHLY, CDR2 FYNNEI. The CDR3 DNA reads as TGTGCCAGCAGACAAGTCGGCTACACCTTC. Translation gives CASRQVGYTF.

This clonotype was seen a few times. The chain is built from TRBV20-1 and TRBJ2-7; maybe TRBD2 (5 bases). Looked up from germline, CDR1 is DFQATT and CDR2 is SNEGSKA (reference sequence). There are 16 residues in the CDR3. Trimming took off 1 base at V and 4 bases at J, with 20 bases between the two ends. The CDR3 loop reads CSARVPIRASLYEQYF. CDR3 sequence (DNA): TGCAGTGCTAGAGTCCCGATACGGGCTAGCCTTTACGAGCAGTACTTC.

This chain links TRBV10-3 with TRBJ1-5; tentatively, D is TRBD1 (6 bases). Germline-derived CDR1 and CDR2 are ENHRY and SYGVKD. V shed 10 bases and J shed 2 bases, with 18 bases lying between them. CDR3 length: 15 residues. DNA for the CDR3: TGTGCCAGCGGTGAAAGGGGGATCGGCAATCAGCCCCAGCATTTT. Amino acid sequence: CASGERGIGNQPQHF.

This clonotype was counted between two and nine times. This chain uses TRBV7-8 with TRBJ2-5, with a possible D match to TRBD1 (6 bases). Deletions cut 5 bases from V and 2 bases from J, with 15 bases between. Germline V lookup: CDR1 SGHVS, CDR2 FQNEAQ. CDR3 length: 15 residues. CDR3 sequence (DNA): TGTGCCAGCAGCCGGACTGAGGGGGATCAAGAGACCCAGTACTTC. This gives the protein CASSRTEGDQETQYF.

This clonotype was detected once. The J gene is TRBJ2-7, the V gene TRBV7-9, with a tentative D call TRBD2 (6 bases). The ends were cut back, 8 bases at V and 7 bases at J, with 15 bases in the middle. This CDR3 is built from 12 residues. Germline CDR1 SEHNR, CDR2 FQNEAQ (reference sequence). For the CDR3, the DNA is TGTGCCAGCGGCGGGACGCCCGGGGAGCAGTACTTC. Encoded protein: CASGGTPGEQYF.

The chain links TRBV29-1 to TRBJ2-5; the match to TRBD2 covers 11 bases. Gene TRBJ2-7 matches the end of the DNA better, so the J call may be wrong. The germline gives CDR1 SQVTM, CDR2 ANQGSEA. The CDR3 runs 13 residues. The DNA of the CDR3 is TGCAGCATGACTAGCGGGATGGCCCACGAGCAGTACTTC. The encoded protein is CSMTSGMAHEQYF.

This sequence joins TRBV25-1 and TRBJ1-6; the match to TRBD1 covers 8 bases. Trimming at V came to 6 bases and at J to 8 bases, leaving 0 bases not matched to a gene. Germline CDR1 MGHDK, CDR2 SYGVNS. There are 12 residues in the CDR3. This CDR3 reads CASRTGDSPLHF. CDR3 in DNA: TGTGCCAGCAGGACAGGGGATTCACCCCTCCACTTT.

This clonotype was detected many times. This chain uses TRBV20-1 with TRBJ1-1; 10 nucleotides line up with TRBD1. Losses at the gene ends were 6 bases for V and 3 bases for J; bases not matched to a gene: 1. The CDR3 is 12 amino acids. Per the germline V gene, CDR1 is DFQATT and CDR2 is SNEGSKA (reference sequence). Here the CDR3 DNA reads TGCAGTGCCGGGACAGGGGACACTGAAGCTTTCTTT. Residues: CSAGTGDTEAFF.

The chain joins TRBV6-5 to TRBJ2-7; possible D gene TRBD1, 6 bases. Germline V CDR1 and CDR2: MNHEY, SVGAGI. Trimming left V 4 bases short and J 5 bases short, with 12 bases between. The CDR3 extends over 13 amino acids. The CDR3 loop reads CASSSNEGDEQYF. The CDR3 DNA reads TGTGCCAGCAGTTCGAACGAGGGGGACGAGCAGTACTTC.

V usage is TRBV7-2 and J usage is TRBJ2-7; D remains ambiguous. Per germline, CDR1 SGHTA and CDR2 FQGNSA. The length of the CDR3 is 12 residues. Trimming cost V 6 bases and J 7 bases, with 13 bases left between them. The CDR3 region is CASSPLHLEQYF. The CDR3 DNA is TGTGCCAGCAGTCCCCTTCACTTGGAGCAGTACTTC. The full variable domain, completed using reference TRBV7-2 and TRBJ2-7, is GAGVSQSPSNKVTEKGKDVELRCDPISGHTALYWYRQSLGQGLEFLIYFQGNSAPDKSGLPSDRFSAERTGGSVSTLTIQRTQQEDSAVYLCASSPLHLEQYFGPGTRLTVT.

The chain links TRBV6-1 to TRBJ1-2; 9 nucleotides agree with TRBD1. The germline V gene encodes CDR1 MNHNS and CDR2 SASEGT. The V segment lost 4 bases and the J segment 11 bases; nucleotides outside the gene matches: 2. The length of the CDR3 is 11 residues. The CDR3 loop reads CASSAQGAYTF. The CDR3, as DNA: TGTGCCAGCAGTGCACAGGGGGCATACACCTTC.